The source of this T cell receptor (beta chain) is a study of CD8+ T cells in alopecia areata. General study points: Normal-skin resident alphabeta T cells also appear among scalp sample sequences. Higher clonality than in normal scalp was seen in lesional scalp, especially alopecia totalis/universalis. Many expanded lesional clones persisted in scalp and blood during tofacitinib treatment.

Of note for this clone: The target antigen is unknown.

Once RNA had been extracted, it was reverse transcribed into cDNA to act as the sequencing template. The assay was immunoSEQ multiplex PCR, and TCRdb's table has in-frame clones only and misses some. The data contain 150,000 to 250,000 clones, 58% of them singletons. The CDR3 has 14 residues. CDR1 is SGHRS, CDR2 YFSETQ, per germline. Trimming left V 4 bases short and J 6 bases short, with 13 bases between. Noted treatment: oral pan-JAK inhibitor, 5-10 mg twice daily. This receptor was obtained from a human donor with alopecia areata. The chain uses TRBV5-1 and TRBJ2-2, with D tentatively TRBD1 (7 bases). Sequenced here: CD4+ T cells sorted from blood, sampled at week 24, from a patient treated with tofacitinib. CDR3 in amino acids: CASSRTGEAGELFF. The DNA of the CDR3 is TGCGCCAGCAGCAGAACAGGGGAGGCCGGGGAGCTGTTTTTT.